This entry is about one T cell receptor (beta chain). This entry comes from a study of beta chain features in type 1 diabetes. CDR3 length: 16 amino acids. The germline CDR1 and CDR2 sequences are GTSNPN and SVGIG (reference sequence). The V end lost 0 bases, the J end lost 0 bases, and 12 bases lay between the germline ends. cDNA synthesis used the whole RNA isolate, giving expressed TCRB sequences. This table comes from immunoSEQ multiplex PCR, and its TCRdb copy is limited to in-frame clones, with some not included. This repertoire shows fewer than 550,000 clones, around 10% found once; its top ten account for 0.035% to 0.05%.

Material for sequencing was naive CD4+ T cells from blood. This sequence was found in a young woman in good health. The chain uses TRBV30 and TRBJ1-3, with a possible D match to TRBD1 (5 bases). CDR3 sequence (DNA): TGTGCCTGGAGTGTGGGCAGGGTACGCTCTGGAAACACCATATATTTT. It is translated as CAWSVGRVRSGNTIYF.